Below, one T cell receptor (beta chain) is given with its context. Its antigen is not yet known. This specimen comes from a study of monozygotic twins with inflammatory bowel disease (dated by TCRdb to between 2018 and 2021). Regarding the study in general: The full study comprised 28 monozygotic twin pairs: nine German pairs (four IBD-concordant, five IBD-discordant) and 19 IBD-discordant Danish pairs. Each individual had, on average, about 151 000 unique TCRalpha sequences and 181 000 unique TCRbeta sequences available for analysis. Within discordant pairs, disease-associated traits were sought mainly by comparing IBD patients with their genetically identical healthy co-twins. The study at large found these results: The results gave no support for a single strong signal or clonotype linked to IBD. IBD patients shared fewer clonotypes with other individuals than healthy twins did, most markedly in patients showing signs of disease activity. Repertoire similarity did not differ between concordant and discordant twins, possibly due to limited statistical power. Measured by the inverse Simpson index, TCRbeta repertoire diversity was lower in IBD patients than in their healthy co-twins. Different T cell subtypes could not be distinguished in the analysis. Because patients were on differing immunosuppressive treatments, the repertoires may have picked up extra background noise and inter-individual variability.

The library was obtained by 5' RACE. Preparation of each TCR library used 3,500 to 4,500 ng of total RNA. cDNA was synthesized with SMARTScribe reverse transcriptase in eight separate reactions per sample. During cDNA synthesis, template switching was used to introduce unique molecular identifiers that contained a 6-nucleotide sample barcode. Two nested PCRs of 16 and 9 cycles amplified the TCRalpha and TCRbeta cDNA, and bead purification followed each PCR. Before amplification, the cDNA was treated with uracil DNA-glycosylase and purified using the QIAquick PCR purification kit. The second PCR added Illumina TruSeq-compatible adapters along with sample-specific barcodes. TapeStation and Qubit were used to check library quality and concentration, and roughly 5 ng of each library went into the pool. The pooled libraries were sequenced with 2 x 100 bp reads and custom sequencing primers on an Illumina HiSeq2500 single-index Rapid Run. As for the authors' bioinformatics: MiGEC version 1.2.6 was used for UMI-based consensus assembly, which corrected PCR and sequencing errors. MiXCR version 2.1.1 was used for V(D)J alignment, clonotype assembly and CDR3 extraction. Normalisation of gene usage, clonotype sharing and MAIT/NKT TCR abundance was achieved by analysing the top 1000, 10 000 and 20 000 clonotypes per sample. After downsampling to 27 000 UMIs, diversity was calculated as the inverse Simpson index using the vegan R package. Paired Mann-Whitney U tests were applied to discordant twin pairs, and Benjamini-Hochberg correction was used for multiple testing. After the reads were reprocessed by TCRdb, one entry was made per CDR3 protein sequence, with no DNA. The V and J calls were not made by the authors but by TCRdb's processing. The sample's table covers approximately 330,000 distinct CDR3 sequences. The leading ten clones occupy 2% to 2.5% of the sample.

CDR1 and CDR2 were assigned from the germline V gene as SGHRS and YFSETQ. Inclusive of the bounding cysteine and phenylalanine, the CDR3 is 17 residues long. The DNA is not on file. A roughly 2.7 ml peripheral blood sample was drawn into PAXgene tubes per donor and stored at -80°C. Without T cell sorting, total RNA was isolated from whole blood using the PAXgene blood miRNA kit on an automated QIAcube. Deep TCRalpha and TCRbeta repertoire profiling with unique molecular barcoding was performed on peripheral blood of monozygotic twin pairs concordant or discordant for inflammatory bowel disease. Smoking habits were recorded for all twin pairs, and each individual was classified as a current, former or never smoker.

The source is a human donor with ulcerative colitis or Crohn's disease, or a healthy co-twin of an affected twin (not recorded which). The specimen was blood. The rearrangement combines TRBV5-1 with TRBJ2-2. The CDR3 protein: CASSLDRGFISTGELFF.